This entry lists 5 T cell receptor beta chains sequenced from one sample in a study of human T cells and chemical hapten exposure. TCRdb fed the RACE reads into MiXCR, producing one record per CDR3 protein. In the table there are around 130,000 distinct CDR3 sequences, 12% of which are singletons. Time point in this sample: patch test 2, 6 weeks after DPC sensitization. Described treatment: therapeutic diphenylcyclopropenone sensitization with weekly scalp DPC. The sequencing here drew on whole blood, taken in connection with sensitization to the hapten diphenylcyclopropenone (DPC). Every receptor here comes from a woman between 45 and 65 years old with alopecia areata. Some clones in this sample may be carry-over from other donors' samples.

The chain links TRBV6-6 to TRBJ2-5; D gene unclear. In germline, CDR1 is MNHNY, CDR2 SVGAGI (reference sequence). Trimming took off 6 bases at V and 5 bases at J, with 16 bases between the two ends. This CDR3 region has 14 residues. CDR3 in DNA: TGTGCCAGCAGCCCCAACGTGGGGTTGGAGACCCAGTACTTC. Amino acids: CASSPNVGLETQYF.

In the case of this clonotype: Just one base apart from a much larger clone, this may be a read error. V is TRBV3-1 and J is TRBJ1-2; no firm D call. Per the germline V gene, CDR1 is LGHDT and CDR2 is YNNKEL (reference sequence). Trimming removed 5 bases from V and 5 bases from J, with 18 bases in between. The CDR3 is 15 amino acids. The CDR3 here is CASSSWVSSAYGYTF. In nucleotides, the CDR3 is TGTGCCAGCAGCTCCTGGGTCTCTTCTGCGTATGGCTACACCTTC.

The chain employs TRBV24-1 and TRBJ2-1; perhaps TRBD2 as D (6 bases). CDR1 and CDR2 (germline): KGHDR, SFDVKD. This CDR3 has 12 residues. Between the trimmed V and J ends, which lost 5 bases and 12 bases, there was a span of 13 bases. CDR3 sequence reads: CATSGGELVQFF. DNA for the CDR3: TGTGCCACCAGTGGGGGGGAACTAGTGCAGTTCTTC.

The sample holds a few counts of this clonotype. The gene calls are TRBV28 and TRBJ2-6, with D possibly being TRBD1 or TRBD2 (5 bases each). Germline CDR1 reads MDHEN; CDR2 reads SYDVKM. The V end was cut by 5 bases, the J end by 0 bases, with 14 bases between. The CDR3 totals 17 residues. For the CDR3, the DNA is TGTGCCAGCAGTCATCCGGGACGGAGCTCTGGGGCCAACGTCCTGACTTTC. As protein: CASSHPGRSSGANVLTF.

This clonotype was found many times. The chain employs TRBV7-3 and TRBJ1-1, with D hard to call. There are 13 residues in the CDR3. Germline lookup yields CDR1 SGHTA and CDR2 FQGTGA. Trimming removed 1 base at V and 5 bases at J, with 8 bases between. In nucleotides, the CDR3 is TGTGCCAGCAGCTTAAGGGGAGGGACTGAAGCTTTCTTT. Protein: CASSLRGGTEAFF.